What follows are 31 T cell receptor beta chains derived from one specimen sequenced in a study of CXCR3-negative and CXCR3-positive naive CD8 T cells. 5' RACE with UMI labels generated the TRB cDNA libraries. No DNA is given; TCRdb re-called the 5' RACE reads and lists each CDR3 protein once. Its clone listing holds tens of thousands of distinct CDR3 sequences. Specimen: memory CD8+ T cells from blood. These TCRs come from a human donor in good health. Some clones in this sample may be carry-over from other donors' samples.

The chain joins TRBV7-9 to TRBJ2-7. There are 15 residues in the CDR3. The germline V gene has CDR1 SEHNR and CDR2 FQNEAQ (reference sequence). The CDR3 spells CASSSGGVGSYEQYF.

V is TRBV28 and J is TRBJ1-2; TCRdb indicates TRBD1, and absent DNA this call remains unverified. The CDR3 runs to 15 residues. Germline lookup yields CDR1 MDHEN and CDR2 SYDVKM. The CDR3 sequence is CASSFRTGGVDGYTF.

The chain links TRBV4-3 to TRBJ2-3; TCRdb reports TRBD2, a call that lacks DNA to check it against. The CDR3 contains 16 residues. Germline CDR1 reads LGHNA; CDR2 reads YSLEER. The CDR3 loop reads CASSQDSGGAVDTQYF.

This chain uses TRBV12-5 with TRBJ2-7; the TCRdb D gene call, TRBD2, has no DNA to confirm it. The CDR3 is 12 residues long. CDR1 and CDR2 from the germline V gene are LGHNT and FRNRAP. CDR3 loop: CASGLAGNEQYF.

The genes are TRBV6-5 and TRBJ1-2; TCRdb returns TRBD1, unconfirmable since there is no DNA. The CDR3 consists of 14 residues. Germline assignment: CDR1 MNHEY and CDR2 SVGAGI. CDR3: CASSANRGAYGYTF.

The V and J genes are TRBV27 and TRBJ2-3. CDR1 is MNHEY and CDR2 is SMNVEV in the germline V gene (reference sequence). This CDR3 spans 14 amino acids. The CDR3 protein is CASSLLTSADTQYF.

This CDR3 is CASSGSGDTQYF. The rearrangement uses TRBV21-1 and TRBJ2-3; TCRdb designates TRBD2, a call that cannot be tested without DNA. TRBV21-1 counts as a pseudogene. The CDR3 has 12 amino acids.

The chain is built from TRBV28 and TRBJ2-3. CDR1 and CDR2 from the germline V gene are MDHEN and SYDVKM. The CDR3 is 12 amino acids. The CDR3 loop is CASSHGQNTQYF.

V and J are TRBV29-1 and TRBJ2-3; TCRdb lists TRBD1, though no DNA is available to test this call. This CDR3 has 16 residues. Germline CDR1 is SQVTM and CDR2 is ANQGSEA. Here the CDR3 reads CSVEVGDPRPADTQYF.

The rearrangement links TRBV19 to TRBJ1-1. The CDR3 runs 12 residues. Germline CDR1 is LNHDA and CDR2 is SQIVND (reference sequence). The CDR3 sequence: CASSIAGTYAFF.

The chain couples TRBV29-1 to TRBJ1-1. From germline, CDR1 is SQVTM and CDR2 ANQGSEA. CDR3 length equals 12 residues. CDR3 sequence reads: CSVGRMGTEAFF.

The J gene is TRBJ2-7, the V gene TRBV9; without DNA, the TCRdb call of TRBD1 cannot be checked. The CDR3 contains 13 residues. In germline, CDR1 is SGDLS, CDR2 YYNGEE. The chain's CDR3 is CASSTGGGGEQYF.

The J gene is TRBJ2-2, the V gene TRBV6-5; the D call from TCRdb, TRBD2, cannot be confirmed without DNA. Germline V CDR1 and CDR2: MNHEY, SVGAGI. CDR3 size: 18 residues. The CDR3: CASSYDPGTSGSSGELFF.

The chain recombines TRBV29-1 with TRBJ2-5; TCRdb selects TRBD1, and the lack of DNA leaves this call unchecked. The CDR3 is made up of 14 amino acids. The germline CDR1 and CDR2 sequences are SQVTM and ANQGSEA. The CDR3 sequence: CSVELGQGSETQYF.

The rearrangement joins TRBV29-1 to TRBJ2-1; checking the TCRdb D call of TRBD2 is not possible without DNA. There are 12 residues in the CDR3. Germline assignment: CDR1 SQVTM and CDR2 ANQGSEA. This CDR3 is CSVDSGEYGQFF.

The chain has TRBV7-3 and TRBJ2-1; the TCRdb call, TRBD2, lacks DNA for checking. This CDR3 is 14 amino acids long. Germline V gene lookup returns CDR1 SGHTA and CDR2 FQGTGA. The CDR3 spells CASSGEAGLDEQFF.

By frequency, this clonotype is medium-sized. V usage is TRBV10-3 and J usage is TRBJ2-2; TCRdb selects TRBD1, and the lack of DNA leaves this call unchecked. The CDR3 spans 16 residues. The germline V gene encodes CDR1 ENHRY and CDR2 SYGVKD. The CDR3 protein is CAISESPGQGTGELFF.

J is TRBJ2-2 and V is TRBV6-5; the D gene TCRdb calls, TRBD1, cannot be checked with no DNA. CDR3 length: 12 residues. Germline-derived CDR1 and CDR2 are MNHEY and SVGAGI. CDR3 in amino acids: CASSPSSGELFF.

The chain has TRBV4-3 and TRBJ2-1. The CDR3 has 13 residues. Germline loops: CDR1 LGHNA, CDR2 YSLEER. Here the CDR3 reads CASSQDPQVEQFF.

CDR3 region: CSVGGRSSSTDTQYF. The chain uses TRBV29-1 and TRBJ2-3; checking the TCRdb D call of TRBD1 is not possible without DNA. This CDR3 region has 15 residues. CDR1 is SQVTM and CDR2 is ANQGSEA in the germline V gene.

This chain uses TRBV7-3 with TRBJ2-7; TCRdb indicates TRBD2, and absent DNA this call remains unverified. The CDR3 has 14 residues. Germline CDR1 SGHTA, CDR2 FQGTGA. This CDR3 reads CASSPVAGGYEQYF.

The CDR3 region is CSVDRTGGPPDTQYF. The chain couples TRBV29-1 to TRBJ2-3; TCRdb returns TRBD1, unconfirmable since there is no DNA. Germline V CDR1 and CDR2: SQVTM, ANQGSEA. There are 15 residues in the CDR3.

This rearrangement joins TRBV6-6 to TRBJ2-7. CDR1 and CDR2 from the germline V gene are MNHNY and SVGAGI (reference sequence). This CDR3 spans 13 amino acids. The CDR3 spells CASSSDDINEQYF.

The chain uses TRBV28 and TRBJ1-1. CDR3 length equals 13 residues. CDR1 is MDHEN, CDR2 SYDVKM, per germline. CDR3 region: CASSLSTTTEAFF. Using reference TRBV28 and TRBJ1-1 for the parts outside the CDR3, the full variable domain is DVKVTQSSRYLVKRTGEKVFLECVQDMDHENMFWYRQDPGLGLRLIYFSYDVKMKEKGDIPEGYSVSREKKERFSLILESASTNQTSMYLCASSLSTTTEAFFGQGTRLTVV.

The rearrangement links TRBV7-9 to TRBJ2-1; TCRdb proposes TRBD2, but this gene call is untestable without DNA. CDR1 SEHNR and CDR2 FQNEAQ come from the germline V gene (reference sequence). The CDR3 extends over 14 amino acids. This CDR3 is CASSSWTDLNEQFF. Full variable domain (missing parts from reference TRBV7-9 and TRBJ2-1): DTGVSQNPRHKITKRGQNVTFRCDPISEHNRLYWYRQTLGQGPEFLTYFQNEAQLEKSRLLSDRFSAERPKGSFSTLEIQRTEQGDSAMYLCASSSWTDLNEQFFGPGTRLTVL.

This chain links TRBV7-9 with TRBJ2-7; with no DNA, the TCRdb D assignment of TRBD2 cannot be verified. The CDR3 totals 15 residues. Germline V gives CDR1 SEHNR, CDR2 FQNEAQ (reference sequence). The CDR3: CASSLLREVTYEQYF.

CDR3 amino acids: CASMAARAFGTNEKLFF. The V gene is TRBV6-5, the J gene TRBJ1-4; TCRdb indicates TRBD1, and absent DNA this call remains unverified. The V gene's germline CDR1 is MNHEY and CDR2 SVGAGI. The CDR3 contains 17 residues.

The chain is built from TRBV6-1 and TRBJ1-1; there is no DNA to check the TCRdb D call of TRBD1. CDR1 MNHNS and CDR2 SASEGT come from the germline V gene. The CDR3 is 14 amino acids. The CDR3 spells CASSERVGVTEAFF.

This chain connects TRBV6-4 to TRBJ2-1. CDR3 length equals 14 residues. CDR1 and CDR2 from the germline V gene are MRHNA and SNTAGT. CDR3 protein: CASSDDPNYNEQFF.

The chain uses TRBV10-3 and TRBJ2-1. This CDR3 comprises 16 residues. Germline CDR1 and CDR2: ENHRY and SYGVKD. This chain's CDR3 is CAISESTRVSYNEQFF.

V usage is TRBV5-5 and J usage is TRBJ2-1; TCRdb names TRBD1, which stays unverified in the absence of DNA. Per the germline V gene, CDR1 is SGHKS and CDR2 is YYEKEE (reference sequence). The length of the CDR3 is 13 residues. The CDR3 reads CASSFGQGNEQFF.